The subject of this entry is one T cell receptor beta chain. Its antigen remains unidentified. No base quality values were provided; no much bigger clone lies one nucleotide off. The cohort was made up of around 720 healthy bone marrow donors. At the time of sampling, all cohort members were nominally healthy, though unrecorded immune exposures were likely present. The donor was CMV seronegative and was included in the group of 352 seronegative cohort members. A peripheral blood sample was collected from each donor, and TCR beta sequencing was performed on peripheral blood mononuclear cells. The Qiagen DNeasy Blood Extraction Kit was used to extract genomic DNA from the blood cell samples. This sample is drawn from a study of cytomegalovirus exposure and HLA in healthy donors listed by TCRdb under 2017. Looking at the study overall: An earlier analysis of a few hundred of the donors reported about 300 Gb of sequence data and about 120 million unique TCR beta sequences obtained from about 200 million T cells. An early release covering about 600 HLA-typed donors comprised around 300 gigabases of sequencing data and around 85 million unique TCR sequences. Among the approximately 400 genotyped donors, around 81% belonged to the genetic ancestry cluster associated with self-reported Caucasian donors. The study was designed to test whether signatures of past pathogen exposure could be identified by cataloging public T cell receptors. The study profiled the T cell repertoires of 500 to 800 subjects by immunosequencing and related them to cytomegalovirus serostatus. Along with the roughly 700-subject first cohort, a separate validation cohort of roughly 110 different subjects was used. The study combined high-throughput TCR immunosequencing, statistical association of individual TCRs with disease status, and machine learning to predict cytomegalovirus infection status. A later analysis re-examined previously published TCR beta repertoires from more than 550 donors and added high-resolution HLA genotyping to investigate patterns of TCR occurrence. In the later analysis, no new phenotypic data were used to find candidate immune exposures; instead, reliance was placed on TCR beta sequences and their occurrence across donors. An earlier analysis of 587 of the donors used high-throughput TCR beta sequencing to judge whether each TCR beta V gene segment behaved as functional or pseudogenic. Alongside the repertoire data, information on donor age, sex, ethnicity and CMV serostatus was compiled. Genome-wide SNP genotypes for about 60% of the 666 donors were used in a later genetic analysis, which treated that subset as a discovery cohort. All discovery cohort repertoires had been generated using a single sequencing platform. Both class I and class II loci were covered by HLA typing, at four-digit resolution. Typing coverage varied by locus: about 629-640 donors for A, B, C, DRB1 and DQB1; roughly 510 for DQA1; about 590 for DPA1; roughly 450 for DPB1. Roughly five DR-DQ haplotypes were handled as single units for association and clustering because linkage in the cohort was strong. Across 300 to 500 genotyped donors of the cohort, an average of approximately 240,000 unique TCR beta nucleotide sequences per donor were sequenced, and roughly 20% of those sequences were non-productive. Overall results and qualifications from the work: Roughly uniform sequencing depth across donors was assumed in presence/absence analyses, although this assumption may not hold. HLA typing was unavailable for some donors at each locus, so association tests used only the typed subset. When HLA alleles, especially DR and DQ, strongly co-occurred, attributing TCR associations to individual alleles was difficult. CMV serostatus was the only immune exposure information available for the cohort. V-gene and J-gene trimming of TCR beta chains was associated with a missense DCLRE1C variant in a later genetic analysis, and the association was replicated in an independent cohort. The 87-base-pair reads could not distinguish some IMGT-functional V segments, including TRBV6-2 and TRBV6-3, so those segments were excluded. The study gave a list of about 170 TCR beta chains associated with cytomegalovirus. According to a later analysis, TCR association rates differed among HLA loci, with DRB1 alleles showing the most associated TCRs and HLA-C alleles showing the fewest. At a false discovery rate of 0.05, a later analysis linked about 16,000 TCR beta sequences to specific HLA alleles. Several of the top co-occurrence clusters appeared to be linked to parvovirus B19, influenza, CMV and Epstein-Barr virus, according to a later analysis. A later genetic analysis reported fewer N-insertions in productive TCRs among donors in an Asian-associated ancestry cluster than the roughly 720-donor mean. Only TCR beta chains were sequenced in this cohort, and the absence of alpha or paired-chain data limited detectable features. Correlated functional status among segregating V segments might be attributable to linkage disequilibrium, but an unknown experimental factor could not be ruled out. The earlier analysis of 450 to 700 of the donors excluded 15 to 20 rarely observed V segments, including chromosome 9 orphons, because counts were too low. A cluster of highly shared sequence variants was judged likely to be a technical artifact of the sequencing pipeline. A further reported finding was that TCR beta sequences accurately predicted the HLA-A and HLA-B alleles for most subjects in the first cohort. In a later analysis, HLA-associated TCR beta chains were found to be more clonally expanded and to have lower generation probabilities than equally common non-associated chains. The authors suggested that the approach could potentially be extended to other disease states and immunological phenotypes. Across donors, most TCR sequences were observed very rarely, whereas some public TCRs were present in many individuals. According to a later analysis, most CMV-associated TCR beta chains appeared to be HLA-restricted, and the HLA associations seemed to be driven largely by CMV exposure. Cytomegalovirus status was reported to be diagnosed by the classifier with high specificity and sensitivity in both the original and validation cohorts. A few of the identified cytomegalovirus-associated TCR beta chains were confirmed in vitro to be specific for cytomegalovirus antigens. In an earlier analysis of approximately 590 of the donors, most TCR beta V segments were observed in productive rearrangements about 87% or about 30% of the time, broadly matching IMGT annotations.

V is reduced by 1 base and J by 6 bases, leaving a spacing of 14 bases between them. The germline V gene specifies SGHRS as CDR1 and YFSETQ as CDR2. The CDR3 sequence holds 14 residues, the cysteine and phenylalanine included. The read is trimmed to its CDR3 DNA, 42 bases read in frame from base 1. Library preparation used the immunoSEQ multiplex PCR assay. For the multiplex PCR, a mixture combining 60 forward primers for TCR Vbeta segments and 13 reverse primers for TCR Jbeta segments was used. A multiplex PCR assay on genomic DNA amplified the CDR3 region of rearranged TCR beta genes. The amplified TCR beta libraries were sequenced on the Illumina HiSeq System as 87-base-pair reads. The published analysis was carried out like this. A later analysis counted tens of millions of unique TCR beta chains across the roughly 700 repertoires, and some 12 million of these chains were shared by at least two donors. Raw reads were error-corrected and collapsed into unique sequences with a nearest-neighbor algorithm that merged closely related sequences to remove PCR and sequencing errors. Alignment of CDR3 sequences to IMGT reference sequences was used to assign V, D and J gene segments. For a sequence to be retained, at least a six-nucleotide match to both a V gene segment and a J gene segment was required. A rearrangement was called productive if the CDR3 had no stop codons and remained in frame with V and J, and every other rearrangement was called non-productive. CDR3 was defined by IMGT convention, running from the second conserved V-encoded cysteine to the conserved J-encoded phenylalanine. Sequences without an unambiguous match to a single V gene segment were excluded from the earlier analysis of 450 to 650 of the donors. In an earlier analysis of almost 600 of the donors, a V segment was called functional when productive rearrangements were above 56.7%, and segregating when the standard deviation between donors exceeded 5%. To diagnose cytomegalovirus status from the catalog of TCR beta chain sequences, a statistical classification framework was built. In a later analysis, V and J genes were assigned by comparing TCR nucleotide sequences against IMGT/GENE-DB human TR gene sequences. In a later analysis, CDR3 sequences and most-parsimonious VDJ recombination scenarios were assigned using the TCRdist pipeline. In a later analysis, every TCR beta chain was defined by the combination of its CDR3 amino acid sequence and its V-gene family, and reads without a unique V-gene family were dropped. In a later analysis, fewer than 600 highly shared, low-generation-probability nucleotide sequences were removed to address suspected cross-contamination and a sequencing artifact. In a later analysis, a clonal expansion index for each public chain was calculated from normalized within-repertoire ranks of inferred template counts. Generation probabilities in a later analysis came from a VDJ recombination model fitted to out-of-frame rearrangements, and those results were checked against IGoR. In a later analysis, hypergeometric tests were used to score TCR-TCR, TCR-HLA and TCR-CMV co-occurrence, with a repertoire-size bias correction applied to TCR pairs. False discovery rates were estimated in a later analysis by permuting HLA or CMV assignments 20 times. In a later analysis, co-occurring TCRs were grouped using DBSCAN, with TCRdist sequence similarity added in when clustering inside HLA-allele-positive subsets. Repertoires with fewer than 30,000 or more than 120,000 public chains were left out of co-occurrence clustering, as were five repertoires with anomalous nucleotide sharing. The immuneACCESS repertoire file appears here via TCRdb, limited to in-frame rearrangements. These files lack a portion of the clones; in checked studies, under half of the deficit traces to unresolved V genes, and the cause of the others is not known. Clonal size and the V and J genes are those of that table, whereas D and trimming came from the DNA. Recorded for this sample are around 170,000 clones; over 65% of them occurred a single time. Jointly, the top ten make up about 1.6% of the sample.

The TCR was taken from a young man in good health and CMV-seronegative. The sequenced sample consisted of PBMCs. The chain couples TRBV5-1 to TRBJ2-7; TRBD2 is a weak D gene call, 5 bases matching. The CDR3 here reads CASSLRSEGAEQYF. The sequenced DNA is TGCGCCAGCAGCTTGCGTAGTGAGGGTGCCGAGCAGTACTTC.